This is a list of T cell receptor beta chains from one sample in a study of blood T cell repertoires in COVID-19. Assay: immunoSEQ multiplex PCR; the TCRdb copy retains only in-frame clones and omits some. This sample carries tens of thousands of clones, more than 85% of them seen once, and the ten largest clones take under 15%. Source material: peripheral blood. The receptors originated from a human donor with active COVID-19. The donor label of this sample is uncertain. Both conserved end residues are part of each CDR3. Fields, in order: V gene, CDR3 length, J gene, clone size, CDR3 protein. Only part of the rows carry a size: once, few, many, or a class if the clone is expanded.

V gene: TRBV28; CDR3 length: 12; J gene: TRBJ1-2; clone size: NA; CDR3 protein: CASSPTSYGYTF
V gene: TRBV28; CDR3 length: 14; J gene: TRBJ1-2; clone size: once; CDR3 protein: CASIPQGAYYGYTF
V gene: TRBV10-2; CDR3 length: 13; J gene: TRBJ1-2; clone size: NA; CDR3 protein: CASRGTGDPIRLF
V gene: TRBV14; CDR3 length: 16; J gene: TRBJ1-3; clone size: NA; CDR3 protein: CASSQTGQGLGNTIYF
V gene: TRBV6-5; CDR3 length: 15; J gene: TRBJ2-3; clone size: once; CDR3 protein: CASSLREVSTDTQYF
V gene: TRBV19; CDR3 length: 15; J gene: TRBJ2-1; clone size: NA; CDR3 protein: CASSFPSGIVYEQFF
V gene: TRBV13; CDR3 length: 15; J gene: TRBJ2-1; clone size: few; CDR3 protein: CASSTLDRANNEQFF
V gene: TRBV7-2; CDR3 length: 16; J gene: TRBJ2-5; clone size: NA; CDR3 protein: CASSPDRGTSRETQYF
V gene: TRBV6-1; CDR3 length: 12; J gene: TRBJ2-7; clone size: NA; CDR3 protein: CASSERDRGQYF
V gene: TRBV19; CDR3 length: 19; J gene: TRBJ2-6; clone size: NA; CDR3 protein: CASTLRGRQWGSGANVLTF
V gene: TRBV7-9; CDR3 length: 12; J gene: TRBJ2-3; clone size: NA; CDR3 protein: CASSRLVDTQYF
V gene: TRBV24-1; CDR3 length: 13; J gene: TRBJ1-5; clone size: NA; CDR3 protein: CATSLGGNQPQHF
V gene: TRBV28; CDR3 length: 14; J gene: TRBJ1-2; clone size: NA; CDR3 protein: CASSQGQAPYGYTF
V gene: TRBV28; CDR3 length: 16; J gene: TRBJ2-7; clone size: NA; CDR3 protein: CASSLGSSSGAYEQYF
V gene: TRBV10-3; CDR3 length: 17; J gene: TRBJ2-3; clone size: once; CDR3 protein: CAISDSGLAGVVDTQYF
V gene: TRBV24-1; CDR3 length: 14; J gene: TRBJ2-1; clone size: NA; CDR3 protein: CATSETSGYNEQFF
V gene: TRBV4-1; CDR3 length: 18; J gene: TRBJ2-7; clone size: NA; CDR3 protein: CASSQGMRAQRELDEQYF
V gene: TRBV19; CDR3 length: 13; J gene: TRBJ1-1; clone size: NA; CDR3 protein: CASSIEGRRGAFF
V gene: TRBV6-5; CDR3 length: 15; J gene: TRBJ1-2; clone size: NA; CDR3 protein: CASSYSQGQSYGYTF
V gene: TRBV30; CDR3 length: 13; J gene: TRBJ1-2; clone size: NA; CDR3 protein: CAWSVSGWDGYTF
V gene: TRBV6-5; CDR3 length: 14; J gene: TRBJ1-2; clone size: NA; CDR3 protein: CASSYAGGGYGYTF
V gene: TRBV7-9; CDR3 length: 18; J gene: TRBJ2-3; clone size: NA; CDR3 protein: CASSGIPVAAPSTDTQYF
V gene: TRBV12-5; CDR3 length: 14; J gene: TRBJ2-3; clone size: NA; CDR3 protein: CASGLVQGSDTQYF
V gene: TRBV27; CDR3 length: 12; J gene: TRBJ2-7; clone size: NA; CDR3 protein: CASSQQPYEQYF
V gene: TRBV19; CDR3 length: 17; J gene: TRBJ2-1; clone size: NA; CDR3 protein: CASSPGFRGGPYNEQFF
V gene: TRBV28; CDR3 length: 13; J gene: TRBJ1-2; clone size: NA; CDR3 protein: CASSWLDPASYTF
V gene: TRBV4-1; CDR3 length: 15; J gene: TRBJ1-2; clone size: NA; CDR3 protein: CASSQVHETNYGYTF
V gene: TRBV6-6; CDR3 length: 14; J gene: TRBJ1-1; clone size: NA; CDR3 protein: CASSSPGQKFEAFF
V gene: TRBV19; CDR3 length: 17; J gene: TRBJ1-4; clone size: NA; CDR3 protein: CASRGWRGWSTNEKLFF
V gene: TRBV19; CDR3 length: 17; J gene: TRBJ2-7; clone size: NA; CDR3 protein: CASTGTSGTRDPYEQYF
V gene: TRBV28; CDR3 length: 15; J gene: TRBJ2-7; clone size: NA; CDR3 protein: CASSSGAQGSYEQYF